This T cell receptor beta chain is drawn from a study of blood T cell repertoires in COVID-19. Study details: Samples came from the United States, Italy and Spain, spanning acute and convalescent COVID-19. The cDNA or gDNA used as material had been derived from T cells, B-cell-depleted T cells, or PBMCs.

As processed by the authors: For nucleated cells, counts were estimated from reference gene primer amplification. Assay used: immunoSEQ multiplex PCR; TCRdb lists only in-frame clones, some missing. V, J and clone size are taken as reported in that table, and D and trimming were inferred from the DNA itself. In the table there are under 75,000 clones, about 91% of which are singletons. Trimming stripped 1 base from V and 6 bases from J, with 10 bases between. The CDR3 has 13 amino acids. The germline gives CDR1 LNHNV, CDR2 YYDKDF (reference sequence). The V gene is TRBV15, the J gene TRBJ2-7; no reliable D call. This sequence was found in a woman of 80 years or more with active COVID-19. Sequenced: peripheral blood. The CDR3 reads CATSRGGLVEQYF. Here the CDR3 DNA reads TGTGCCACCAGCAGAGGAGGATTGGTCGAGCAGTACTTC.